This TCR beta chain is drawn from a study of blood T cell repertoires in COVID-19. Overall study: The samples span acute and convalescent COVID-19 from the United States, Italy and Spain. PBMCs, B-cell-depleted T cells, or T cells provided the cDNA or gDNA that made up the material.

CDR1 is MNHEY, CDR2 SVGAGI, per germline. The CDR3 sequence is 12 residues long. With 6 bases removed from V and 5 bases from J, the gap between germline ends came to 7 bases. This table comes from immunoSEQ multiplex PCR, and its TCRdb copy is limited to in-frame clones, with some not included. The sample has some 190,000 clones, 75% to 90% seen once; the top ten hold less than 7%. The receptor comes from a man in his sixties with acute or convalescent COVID-19. The chain has TRBV6-5 and TRBJ2-2; D unresolved. Material for sequencing was peripheral blood. CDR3 protein: CASREWTGELFF. The CDR3 region has the DNA TGTGCCAGCAGGGAGTGGACCGGGGAGCTGTTTTTT.